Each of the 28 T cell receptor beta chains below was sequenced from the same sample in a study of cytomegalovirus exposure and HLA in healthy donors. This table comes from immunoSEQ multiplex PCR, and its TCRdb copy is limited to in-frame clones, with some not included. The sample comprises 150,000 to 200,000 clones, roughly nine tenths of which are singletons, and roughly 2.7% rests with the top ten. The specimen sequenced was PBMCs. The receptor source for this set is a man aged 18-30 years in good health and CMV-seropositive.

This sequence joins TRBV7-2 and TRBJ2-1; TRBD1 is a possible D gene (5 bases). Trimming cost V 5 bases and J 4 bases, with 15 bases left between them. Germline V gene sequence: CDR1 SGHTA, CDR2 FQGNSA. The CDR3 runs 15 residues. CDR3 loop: CASSPFQGSYNEQFF. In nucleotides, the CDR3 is TGTGCCAGCAGCCCGTTTCAGGGATCTTACAATGAGCAGTTCTTC.

The chain's CDR3 is CASLAGVVDEQYF. For the CDR3, the DNA is TGTGCCAGCCTAGCGGGAGTTGTCGACGAGCAGTACTTC. The chain recombines TRBV28 with TRBJ2-7; 10 bases align to TRBD2. Per the germline V gene, CDR1 is MDHEN and CDR2 is SYDVKM. The CDR3 runs to 13 residues. With 8 bases clipped from V and 5 bases from J, the junction kept 6 bases outside the gene matches.

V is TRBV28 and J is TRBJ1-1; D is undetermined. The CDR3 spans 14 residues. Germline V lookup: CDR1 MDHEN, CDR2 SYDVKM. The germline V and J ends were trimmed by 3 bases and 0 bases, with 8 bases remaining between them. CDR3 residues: CASSLWQLNTEAFF. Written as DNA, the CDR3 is TGTGCCAGCAGTTTGTGGCAGTTGAACACTGAAGCTTTCTTT.

CDR3 bases: TGTGCCAGCAGTCCCGCTGCAGGATCCTCTAACTATGGCTACACCTTC. This encodes CASSPAAGSSNYGYTF. The chain uses TRBV28 and TRBJ1-2; D is unresolved. V gave up 5 bases and J gave up 0 bases, with 16 bases separating them. CDR1 and CDR2 from the germline V gene are MDHEN and SYDVKM. CDR3 length: 16 amino acids.

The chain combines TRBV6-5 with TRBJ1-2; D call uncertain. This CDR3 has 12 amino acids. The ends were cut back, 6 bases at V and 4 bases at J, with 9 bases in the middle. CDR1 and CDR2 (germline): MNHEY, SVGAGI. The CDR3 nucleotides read TGTGCCAGCAGCCAGTCCGCCTATGGCTACACCTTC. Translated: CASSQSAYGYTF.

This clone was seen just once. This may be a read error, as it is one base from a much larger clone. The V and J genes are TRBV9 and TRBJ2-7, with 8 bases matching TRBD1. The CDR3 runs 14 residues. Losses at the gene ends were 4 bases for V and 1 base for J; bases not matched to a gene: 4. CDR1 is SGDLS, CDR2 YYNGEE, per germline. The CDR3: CASSPRTGSYEQYF. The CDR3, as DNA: TGTGCCAGCAGCCCCCGGACAGGGTCCTACGAGCAGTACTTC.

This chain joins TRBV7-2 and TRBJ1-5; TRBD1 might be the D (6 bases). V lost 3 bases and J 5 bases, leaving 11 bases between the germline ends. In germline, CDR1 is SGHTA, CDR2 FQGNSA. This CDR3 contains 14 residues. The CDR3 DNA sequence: TGTGCCAGCAGCTTCGATCAGGGGTATCAGCCCCAGCATTTT. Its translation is CASSFDQGYQPQHF.

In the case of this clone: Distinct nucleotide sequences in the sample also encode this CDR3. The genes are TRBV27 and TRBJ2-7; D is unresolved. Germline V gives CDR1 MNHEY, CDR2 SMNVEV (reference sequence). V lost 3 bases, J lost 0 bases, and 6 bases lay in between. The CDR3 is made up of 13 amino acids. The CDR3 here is CASSFTGSYEQYF. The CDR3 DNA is TGTGCCAGCAGTTTTACGGGCTCCTACGAGCAGTACTTC.

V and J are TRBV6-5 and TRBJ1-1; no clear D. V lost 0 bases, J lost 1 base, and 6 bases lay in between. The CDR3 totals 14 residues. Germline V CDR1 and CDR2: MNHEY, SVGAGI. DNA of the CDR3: TGTGCCAGCAGTTACTCCCGAGGGAACACTGAAGCTTTCTTT. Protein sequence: CASSYSRGNTEAFF.

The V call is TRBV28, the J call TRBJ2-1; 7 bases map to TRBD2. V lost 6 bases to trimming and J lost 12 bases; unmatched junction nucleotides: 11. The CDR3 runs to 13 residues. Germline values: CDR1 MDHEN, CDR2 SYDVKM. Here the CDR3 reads CASRKRGLVWQFF. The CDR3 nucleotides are TGTGCCAGCAGGAAGCGGGGACTGGTTTGGCAGTTCTTC. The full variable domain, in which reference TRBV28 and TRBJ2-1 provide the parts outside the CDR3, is DVKVTQSSRYLVKRTGEKVFLECVQDMDHENMFWYRQDPGLGLRLIYFSYDVKMKEKGDIPEGYSVSREKKERFSLILESASTNQTSMYLCASRKRGLVWQFFGPGTRLTVL.

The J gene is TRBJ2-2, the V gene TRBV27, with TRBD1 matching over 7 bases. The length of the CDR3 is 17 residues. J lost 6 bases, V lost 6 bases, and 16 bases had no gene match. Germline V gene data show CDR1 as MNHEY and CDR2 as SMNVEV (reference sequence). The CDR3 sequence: CASSNRPPTQGAGELFF. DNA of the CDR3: TGTGCCAGCAGCAACCGGCCTCCTACCCAGGGGGCCGGGGAGCTGTTTTTT.

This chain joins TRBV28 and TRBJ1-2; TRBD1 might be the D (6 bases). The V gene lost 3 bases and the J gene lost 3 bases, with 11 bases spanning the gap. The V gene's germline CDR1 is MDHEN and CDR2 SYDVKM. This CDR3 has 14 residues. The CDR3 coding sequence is TGTGCCAGCAGTTTGCAGACAGGACACTATGGCTACACCTTC. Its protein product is CASSLQTGHYGYTF.

This CDR3 reads CASSSGQGYGYTF. The CDR3, as DNA: TGTGCCAGCAGCTCGGGACAGGGGTATGGCTACACCTTC. V is TRBV7-3 and J is TRBJ1-2; 10 bases map to TRBD1. Trimming cost V 4 bases and J 5 bases; bases outside gene matches: 1. Germline-derived CDR1 and CDR2 are SGHTA and FQGTGA. This CDR3 has 13 amino acids.

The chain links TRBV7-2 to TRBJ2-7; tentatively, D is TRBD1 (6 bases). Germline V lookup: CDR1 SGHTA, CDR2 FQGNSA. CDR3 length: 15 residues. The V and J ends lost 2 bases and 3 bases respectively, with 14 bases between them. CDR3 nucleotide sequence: TGTGCCAGCAGCTTAAAATTCGAGGGGGTCTACGAGCAGTACTTC. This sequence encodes CASSLKFEGVYEQYF. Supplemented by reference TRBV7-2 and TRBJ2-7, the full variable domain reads GAGVSQSPSNKVTEKGKDVELRCDPISGHTALYWYRQSLGQGLEFLIYFQGNSAPDKSGLPSDRFSAERTGGSVSTLTIQRTQQEDSAVYLCASSLKFEGVYEQYFGPGTRLTVT.

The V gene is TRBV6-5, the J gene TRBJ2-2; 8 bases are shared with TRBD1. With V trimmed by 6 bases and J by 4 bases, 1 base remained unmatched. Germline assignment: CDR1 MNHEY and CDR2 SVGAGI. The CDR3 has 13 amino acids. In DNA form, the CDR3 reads TGTGCCAGCAGAGGACAGGGCACCGGGGAGCTGTTTTTT. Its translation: CASRGQGTGELFF.

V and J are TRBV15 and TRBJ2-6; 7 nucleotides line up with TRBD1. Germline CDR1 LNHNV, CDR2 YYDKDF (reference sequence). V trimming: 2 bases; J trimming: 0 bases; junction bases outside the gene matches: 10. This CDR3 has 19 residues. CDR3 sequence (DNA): TGTGCCACCAGCAGAACCCGGGACAGATTTTCCTCTGGGGCCAACGTCCTGACTTTC. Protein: CATSRTRDRFSSGANVLTF.

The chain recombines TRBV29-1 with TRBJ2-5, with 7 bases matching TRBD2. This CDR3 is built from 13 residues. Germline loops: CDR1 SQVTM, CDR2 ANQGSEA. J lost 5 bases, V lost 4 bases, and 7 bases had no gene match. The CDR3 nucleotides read TGCAGCGTTGCCTATGGGGAGGGGGAGACCCAGTACTTC. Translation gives CSVAYGEGETQYF.

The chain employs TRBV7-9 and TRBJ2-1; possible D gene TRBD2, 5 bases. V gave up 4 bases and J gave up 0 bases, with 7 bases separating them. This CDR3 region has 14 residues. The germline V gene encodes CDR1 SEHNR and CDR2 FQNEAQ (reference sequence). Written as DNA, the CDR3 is TGTGCCAGCAGCTACCGGGGCTCCTACAATGAGCAGTTCTTC. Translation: CASSYRGSYNEQFF.

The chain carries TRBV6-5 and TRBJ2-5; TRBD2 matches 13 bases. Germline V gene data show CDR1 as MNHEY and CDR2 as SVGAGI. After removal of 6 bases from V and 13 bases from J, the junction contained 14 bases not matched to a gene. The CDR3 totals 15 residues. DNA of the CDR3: TGTGCCAGCAGAAAACTAGCGGGAGGGACCCCGGCATGGTACTTC. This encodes CASRKLAGGTPAWYF.

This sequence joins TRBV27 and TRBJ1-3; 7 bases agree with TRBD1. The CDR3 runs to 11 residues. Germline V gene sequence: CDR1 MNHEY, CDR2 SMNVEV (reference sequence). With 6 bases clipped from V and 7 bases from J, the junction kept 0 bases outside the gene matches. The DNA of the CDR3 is TGTGCCAGCAGCAGGGGGAACACCATATATTTT. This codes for CASSRGNTIYF.

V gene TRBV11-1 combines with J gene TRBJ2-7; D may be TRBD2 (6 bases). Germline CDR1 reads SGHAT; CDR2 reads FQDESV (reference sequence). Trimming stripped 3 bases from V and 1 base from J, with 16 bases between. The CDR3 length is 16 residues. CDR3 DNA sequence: TGTGCCAGCAGCTTCTCAGGAGGGAGCTTATCCTACGAGCAGTACTTC. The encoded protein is CASSFSGGSLSYEQYF.

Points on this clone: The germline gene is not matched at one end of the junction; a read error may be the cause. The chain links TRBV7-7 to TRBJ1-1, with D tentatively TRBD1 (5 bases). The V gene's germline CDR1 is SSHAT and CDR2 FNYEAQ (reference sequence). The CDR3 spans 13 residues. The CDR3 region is CASSFSRDTEAFF. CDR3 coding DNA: TGTGCTAGCAGCTTCTCCAGGGACACTGAAGCTTTCTTT.

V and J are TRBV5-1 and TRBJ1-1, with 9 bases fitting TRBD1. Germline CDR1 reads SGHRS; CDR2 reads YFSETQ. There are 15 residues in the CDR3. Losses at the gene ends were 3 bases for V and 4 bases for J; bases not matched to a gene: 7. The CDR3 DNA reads TGCGCCAGCAGCTCCAAACAGGGGGCTCGCACTGAAGCTTTCTTT. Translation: CASSSKQGARTEAFF.

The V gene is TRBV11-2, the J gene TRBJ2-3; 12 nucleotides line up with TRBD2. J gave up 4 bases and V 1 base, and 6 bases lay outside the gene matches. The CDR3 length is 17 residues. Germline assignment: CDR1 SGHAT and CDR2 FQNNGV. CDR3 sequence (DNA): TGTGCCAGCAGCTTAGGCCGACTAGCGGGAGATCCAGATACGCAGTATTTT. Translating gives CASSLGRLAGDPDTQYF.

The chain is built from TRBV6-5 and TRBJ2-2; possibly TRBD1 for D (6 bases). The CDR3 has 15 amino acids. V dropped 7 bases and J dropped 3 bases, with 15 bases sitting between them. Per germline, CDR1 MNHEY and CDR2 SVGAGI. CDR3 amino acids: CASTQGQGYTGELFF. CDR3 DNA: TGTGCCAGCACTCAGGGACAAGGGTACACCGGGGAGCTGTTTTTT.

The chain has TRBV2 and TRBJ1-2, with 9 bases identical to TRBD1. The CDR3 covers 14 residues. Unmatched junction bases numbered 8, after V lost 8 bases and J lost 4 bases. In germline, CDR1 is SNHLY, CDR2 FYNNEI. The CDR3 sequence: CASGGQGRGYGYTF. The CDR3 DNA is TGTGCCAGCGGGGGACAGGGACGCGGCTATGGCTACACCTTC.

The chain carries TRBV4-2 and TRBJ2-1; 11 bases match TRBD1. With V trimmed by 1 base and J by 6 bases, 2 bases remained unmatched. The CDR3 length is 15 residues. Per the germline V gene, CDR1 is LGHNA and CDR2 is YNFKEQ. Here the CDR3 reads CASSQGTGGLNEQFF. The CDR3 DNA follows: TGTGCCAGCAGCCAAGGGACAGGGGGCCTCAATGAGCAGTTCTTC.

Written as DNA, the CDR3 is TGTGCCAGCAGCTTGGTGGCTGTAACAGATACGCAGTATTTT. This sequence encodes CASSLVAVTDTQYF. The gene calls are TRBV5-6 and TRBJ2-3; D not certain. Trimming cost V 0 bases and J 3 bases, with 8 bases left between them. Germline V CDR1 and CDR2: SGHDT, YYEEEE. This CDR3 comprises 14 residues.